These 30 T cell receptor beta chains were all obtained from the same sample, sequenced in a study of CD8 T cells in Susac syndrome. Random hexamers served to reverse transcribe about 0.5 to 1 ug RNA. TCRdb itself ran the immunoSEQ multiplex PCR reads through MiXCR, one entry per CDR3 protein. Counted here are about 190,000 distinct CDR3 sequences, roughly nine tenths occurring once; the ten biggest clones make up about 0.1%. Sample: CD4+ T cells from PBMCs. The receptor set was obtained from a human donor with Susac syndrome.

The genes are TRBV3-1 and TRBJ2-7; D is ambiguous. V lost 4 bases and J 4 bases, leaving 14 bases between the germline ends. The CDR3 runs 14 residues. Germline assignment: CDR1 LGHDT and CDR2 YNNKEL (reference sequence). The CDR3 sequence: CASSLRGSGYEQYF. In DNA, the CDR3 is TGTGCCAGCAGCCTTCGTGGGTCCGGGTACGAGCAGTACTTC.

The CDR3 region is CASSRDRAKEQYF. The DNA of the CDR3 is TGTGCCAGCAGTCGGGACAGGGCGAAAGAGCAGTACTTC. The chain links TRBV28 to TRBJ2-7, with 9 nucleotides matching TRBD1. The germline V gene encodes CDR1 MDHEN and CDR2 SYDVKM. The CDR3 is 13 amino acids. Trimming at V came to 5 bases and at J to 7 bases, leaving 6 bases not matched to a gene.

This chain connects TRBV4-1 to TRBJ1-6; 11 bases fit TRBD1. Unmatched junction bases numbered 3, after V lost 2 bases and J lost 9 bases. Germline V gene sequence: CDR1 MGHRA, CDR2 YSYEKL. The CDR3 totals 15 residues. DNA of the CDR3: TGCGCCAGCAGCCAACCCGGACAGGGGGCTTCACCCCTCCACTTT. This gives the protein CASSQPGQGASPLHF.

The rearrangement links TRBV6-2 or TRBV6-3 to TRBJ2-1; tentative D call: TRBD1 (5 bases). From germline, CDR1 is MNHEY and CDR2 SVGEGT. Trimming removed 0 bases from V and 4 bases from J, with 13 bases in between. The CDR3 spans 16 residues. The CDR3 DNA sequence: TGTGCCAGCAGTTACTCGACAGCGCGCCGTTACAATGAGCAGTTCTTC. Residues: CASSYSTARRYNEQFF.

The chain couples TRBV30 to TRBJ2-2; D gene unclear. This CDR3 has 11 amino acids. Germline V gives CDR1 GTSNPN, CDR2 SVGIG (reference sequence). V lost 5 bases to trimming and J lost 6 bases, with 7 bases between them. CDR3 sequence (DNA): TGTGCCTGGGGGTTGCCCGGGGAGCTGTTTTTT. Translating it yields CAWGLPGELFF.

The chain carries TRBV5-1 and TRBJ2-5; D possibly uses TRBD1 or TRBD2 (6 bases each). V lost 4 bases, J lost 1 base, and 20 bases lay in between. This CDR3 has 17 amino acids. Germline assignment: CDR1 SGHRS and CDR2 YFSETQ. The CDR3 region has the DNA TGCGCCAGCAGCCGTTTCCCGTACGGGGGCGTCCAAGAGACCCAGTACTTC. Amino acid sequence: CASSRFPYGGVQETQYF.

This rearrangement joins TRBV12-3 or TRBV12-4 to TRBJ1-2; D uncertain. The CDR3 is made up of 15 amino acids. Trimming took 1 base from V and 8 from J, leaving 17 bases between them. The CDR3 DNA follows: TGTGCCAGCAGTTTAGGGGAGGCTTCAGGTCGGGGCTACACCTTC. Its translation is CASSLGEASGRGYTF.

The chain employs TRBV6-1 and TRBJ1-1; D remains ambiguous. V was shortened by 2 bases and J by 1 base, with 8 bases between the two germline ends. Germline assignment: CDR1 MNHNS and CDR2 SASEGT. The CDR3 extends over 14 amino acids. The CDR3 region is CASSERLPNTEAFF. CDR3 DNA: TGTGCCAGCAGTGAAAGGCTTCCGAACACTGAAGCTTTCTTT.

This clonotype was recorded a few times. The chain links TRBV11-3 to TRBJ2-7; D possibly matches TRBD1 or TRBD2 (7 bases each). Germline-derived CDR1 and CDR2 are SGHNT and YENEEA. CDR3 length: 14 amino acids. V was trimmed by 5 bases and J by 2 bases, leaving 13 bases between them. The CDR3 DNA reads TGTGCCAGCAGCCAGCGGGGACAGACCTACGAGCAGTACTTC. Protein: CASSQRGQTYEQYF.

This clonotype was seen just once. The V gene is TRBV20-1, the J gene TRBJ2-1, with TRBD2 as a possible D gene (6 bases). Trimming took off 6 bases at V and 1 base at J, with 16 bases between the two ends. Germline loops: CDR1 DFQATT, CDR2 SNEGSKA (reference sequence). The CDR3 extends over 15 amino acids. The CDR3 DNA follows: TGCAGTGCAGGGCGGAGGGGCGGATCCTACAATGAGCAGTTCTTC. Amino acids: CSAGRRGGSYNEQFF.

V gene TRBV3-1 combines with J gene TRBJ2-3, with a tentative D call TRBD2 (7 bases). The CDR3 covers 13 residues. Germline loops: CDR1 LGHDT, CDR2 YNNKEL (reference sequence). V was cut by 6 bases and J by 4 bases, with 11 bases left in between. This CDR3 reads CASSRGAADTQYF. For the CDR3, the DNA is TGTGCCAGCAGTCGGGGGGCGGCAGATACGCAGTATTTT.

This clonotype was seen a handful of times. The chain carries TRBV5-1 and TRBJ1-1, with TRBD1 matching 7 bases. CDR3 length: 13 amino acids. In germline, CDR1 is SGHRS, CDR2 YFSETQ. V lost 1 base, J lost 5 bases, and 2 bases stayed unmatched. The DNA for the CDR3 is TGCGCCAGCAGCTTGACAGGGGAGACTGAAGCTTTCTTT. It is translated as CASSLTGETEAFF.

This clonotype was counted once. The chain combines TRBV30 with TRBJ1-1; D gene uncertain. Germline V gene lookup returns CDR1 GTSNPN and CDR2 SVGIG (reference sequence). V lost 7 bases to trimming and J lost 1 base, with 10 bases between them. The CDR3 is 12 residues long. DNA for the CDR3: TGTGCCTATAGATGGGAGAACACTGAAGCTTTCTTT. Its translation is CAYRWENTEAFF.

This chain joins TRBV6-1 and TRBJ1-2, with a possible D match to TRBD1 (6 bases). The ends were cut back, 1 base at V and 8 bases at J, with 8 bases in the middle. CDR1 is MNHNS, CDR2 SASEGT, per germline. This CDR3 comprises 12 residues. The CDR3 DNA sequence: TGTGCCAGCAGTGAAGGGGGACAAGGCTACACCTTC. Protein sequence: CASSEGGQGYTF.

The CDR3 reads CASSPGTTEAFF. CDR3 DNA: TGTGCCAGCAGTCCAGGGACTACTGAAGCTTTCTTT. J is TRBJ1-1 and V is TRBV12-3 or TRBV12-4; D is possibly TRBD1 (5 bases). This CDR3 is 12 amino acids long. V lost 5 bases to trimming and J lost 5 bases, with 9 bases between them.

V and J are TRBV20-1 and TRBJ2-1, with 8 bases aligning to TRBD1. The CDR3 is made up of 14 amino acids. The V gene end was trimmed by 6 bases and the J gene end by 1 base; junction bases not matched to a gene: 5. Germline V gene data show CDR1 as DFQATT and CDR2 as SNEGSKA (reference sequence). The CDR3, as DNA: TGCAGTGCGCGGACAGGGCTTTCCTACAATGAGCAGTTCTTC. It codes for CSARTGLSYNEQFF.

J is TRBJ2-7 and V is TRBV30; a possible D gene is TRBD1 (5 bases). The germline CDR1 and CDR2 sequences are GTSNPN and SVGIG (reference sequence). The CDR3 spans 12 residues. The V and J ends lost 4 bases and 6 bases respectively, with 13 bases between them. CDR3 loop: CAWKVGVGEQYF. DNA of the CDR3: TGTGCCTGGAAGGTAGGGGTGGGCGAGCAGTACTTC.

The J gene is TRBJ2-1, the V gene TRBV4-1; D may be TRBD2 (5 bases). V was trimmed by 0 bases and J by 0 bases, leaving 18 bases between them. The CDR3 covers 19 residues. From germline, CDR1 is MGHRA and CDR2 YSYEKL. Written as DNA, the CDR3 is TGCGCCAGCAGCCAAGATGGACGAAGAGGGTCCTCCTCCTACAATGAGCAGTTCTTC. Residues: CASSQDGRRGSSSYNEQFF.

This chain links TRBV2 with TRBJ2-2; 8 bases agree with TRBD1. This CDR3 spans 16 amino acids. V shed 2 bases and J 5 bases; nucleotides not matched to a gene: 7. Germline V lookup: CDR1 SNHLY, CDR2 FYNNEI. This CDR3 is CASSELSGGRTGELFF. CDR3 DNA sequence: TGTGCCAGCAGTGAATTGTCAGGGGGCAGGACCGGGGAGCTGTTTTTT.

This rearrangement joins TRBV12-3 or TRBV12-4 to TRBJ1-5; possibly TRBD1 for D (5 bases). The V and J ends lost 4 bases and 5 bases respectively, with 9 bases between them. The length of the CDR3 is 13 residues. CDR3: CASSSGPDQPQHF. The CDR3 nucleotides are TGTGCCAGCAGTTCAGGGCCGGATCAGCCCCAGCATTTT.

The chain uses TRBV20-1 and TRBJ2-1, with D tentatively TRBD1 (6 bases). CDR1 and CDR2 from the germline V gene are DFQATT and SNEGSKA (reference sequence). The CDR3 spans 12 residues. Trimming cost V 4 bases and J 8 bases, with 12 bases left between them. The CDR3 region has the DNA TGCAGTGCTACAAGGACAGCTTATGAGCAGTTCTTC. Residues: CSATRTAYEQFF.

Only a few counts were recorded for this clonotype. The chain couples TRBV6-5 to TRBJ2-3; D is unclear. Germline loops: CDR1 MNHEY, CDR2 SVGAGI. There are 15 residues in the CDR3. V dropped 1 base and J dropped 0 bases, with 8 bases sitting between them. CDR3 sequence (DNA): TGTGCCAGCAGTTACTGGGGAACTAGCACAGATACGCAGTATTTT. Protein sequence: CASSYWGTSTDTQYF.

The rearrangement uses TRBV3-1 and TRBJ2-7; D may match TRBD1 or TRBD2 (5 bases each). CDR3 length equals 15 residues. V was pared by 4 bases and J by 2 bases, with 15 bases between. Germline loops: CDR1 LGHDT, CDR2 YNNKEL (reference sequence). The CDR3 protein is CASSPPGRKTYEQYF. The CDR3 nucleotides are TGTGCCAGCAGCCCGCCGGGACGGAAAACCTACGAGCAGTACTTC.

The chain uses TRBV28 and TRBJ2-7; 8 nucleotides match TRBD1. The germline CDR1 and CDR2 sequences are MDHEN and SYDVKM. The V segment lost 4 bases and the J segment 2 bases; nucleotides outside the gene matches: 7. There are 15 residues in the CDR3. CDR3 nucleotides: TGTGCCAGCAGTTCAGGGGGCTTTAAAACCTACGAGCAGTACTTC. This sequence encodes CASSSGGFKTYEQYF. Drawing the rest from reference TRBV28 and TRBJ2-7, the complete variable domain is DVKVTQSSRYLVKRTGEKVFLECVQDMDHENMFWYRQDPGLGLRLIYFSYDVKMKEKGDIPEGYSVSREKKERFSLILESASTNQTSMYLCASSSGGFKTYEQYFGPGTRLTVT.

The chain recombines TRBV5-1 with TRBJ1-1, with a possible D match to TRBD1 (6 bases). Looked up from germline, CDR1 is SGHRS and CDR2 is YFSETQ. V lost 4 bases, J lost 0 bases, and 13 bases lay in between. The CDR3 covers 15 residues. CDR3 bases: TGCGCCAGCAGCCCAGGACAGTACATGAACACTGAAGCTTTCTTT. This gives the protein CASSPGQYMNTEAFF.

This clonotype was recorded only once. V gene TRBV10-3 combines with J gene TRBJ2-3; D is possibly TRBD2 (6 bases). Trimming left V 3 bases short and J 1 base short, with 11 bases between. This CDR3 spans 15 amino acids. Germline CDR1 reads ENHRY; CDR2 reads SYGVKD. The CDR3 sequence is CAISDGSGGTDTQYF. The CDR3 nucleotides are TGTGCCATCAGTGATGGGTCGGGGGGCACAGATACGCAGTATTTT.

The rearrangement links TRBV5-1 to TRBJ1-4, with TRBD1 identical over 9 bases. Germline loops: CDR1 SGHRS, CDR2 YFSETQ. This CDR3 contains 14 residues. J gave up 7 bases and V 3 bases, and 4 bases lay outside the gene matches. The CDR3 sequence is CASSSGQGSEKLFF. CDR3 nucleotide sequence: TGCGCCAGCAGCTCCGGACAGGGGAGTGAAAAACTGTTTTTT.

The CDR3 DNA follows: TGTGCCAGCAGTCTCTCGATGCGGGGCGGTGAGCAGTTCTTC. Its translation: CASSLSMRGGEQFF. The chain is built from TRBV6-5 and TRBJ2-1; maybe TRBD2 (6 bases). CDR3 length: 14 residues. V was cut by 5 bases and J by 9 bases, with 17 bases left in between. Per germline, CDR1 MNHEY and CDR2 SVGAGI.

The chain has TRBV18 and TRBJ1-1, with 10 bases identical to TRBD1. The CDR3 is 15 residues long. J was trimmed by 3 bases and V by 3 bases; bases with no gene match: 4. Germline CDR1 and CDR2: KGHSH and LQKENI. The CDR3 protein is CASSPPGQGYTEAFF. In nucleotides, the CDR3 is TGTGCCAGCTCACCGCCGGGACAGGGGTACACTGAAGCTTTCTTT.

This clonotype was seen only once. For the CDR3, the DNA is TGTGCCAGCAGCGTAGGGCAGGGTAAGCACAATGAGCAGTTCTTC. Translated: CASSVGQGKHNEQFF. V gene TRBV9 combines with J gene TRBJ2-1; the D gene is possibly TRBD1 (5 bases). CDR3 size: 15 residues. Germline lookup yields CDR1 SGDLS and CDR2 YYNGEE. Trimming stripped 0 bases from V and 5 bases from J, with 12 bases between.